Below are 20 T cell receptor beta chains sequenced from a single sample in a study of shared clonotypes between healthy human individuals. Using immunoSEQ multiplex PCR, the repertoire was profiled, and TCRdb retains in-frame clones only, with some absent. This table holds around 2,000,000 clones, about 94% found once. CD8 cells regarded as naive lacked CD45RO, were positively chosen for CCR7, and omitted terminally differentiated effector memory CD45RA+ cells. Specimen: naive CD8+ T cells sorted from blood. Receptor source: a man younger than 35 in good health.

The J gene is TRBJ2-3, the V gene TRBV30; TRBD2 agrees at 11 bases. V was pared by 5 bases and J by 4 bases, with 8 bases of the junction left unmatched. The CDR3 length is 15 residues. Per the germline V gene, CDR1 is GTSNPN and CDR2 is SVGIG (reference sequence). The CDR3 reads CAWALSGGAADTQYF. CDR3 in DNA: TGTGCCTGGGCCCTTAGCGGGGGGGCCGCAGATACGCAGTATTTT. Combining the CDR3 with reference TRBV30 and TRBJ2-3 gives the whole variable domain SQTIHQWPATLVQPVGSPLSLECTVEGTSNPNLYWYRQAAGRGLQLLFYSVGIGQISSEVPQNLSASRPQDRQFILSSKKLLLSDSGFYLCAWALSGGAADTQYFGPGTRLTVL.

The rearrangement links TRBV6-1 to TRBJ2-7, with D uncertain. Germline V lookup: CDR1 MNHNS, CDR2 SASEGT. Deletions cut 1 base from V and 2 bases from J, with 12 bases between. There are 15 residues in the CDR3. CDR3 DNA: TGTGCCAGCAGTGAAGGTTTTTACGGTGCCTACGAGCAGTACTTC. As protein: CASSEGFYGAYEQYF.

The chain links TRBV10-1 to TRBJ2-7, with TRBD1 identical over 12 bases. CDR1 and CDR2 from the germline V gene are WNHNN and SYGVQD (reference sequence). The J segment lost 5 bases and the V segment lost 8 bases, leaving 4 bases of the junction unmatched. The CDR3 is 13 residues long. The CDR3 DNA follows: TGCGCCAGCCCGGGACAGGGGGCTGACGAGCAGTACTTC. Its protein product is CASPGQGADEQYF.

The chain couples TRBV9 to TRBJ2-3; D may be TRBD2 (5 bases). The ends were cut back, 3 bases at V and 2 bases at J, with 19 bases in the middle. Germline CDR1 SGDLS, CDR2 YYNGEE. The CDR3 runs to 17 residues. CDR3 protein: CASSGQGSSRLTDTQYF. In nucleotides, the CDR3 is TGTGCCAGCAGCGGGCAAGGGAGCTCGCGACTCACAGATACGCAGTATTTT.

J is TRBJ1-2 and V is TRBV13, with D uncertain. This CDR3 is 15 amino acids long. Looked up from germline, CDR1 is PRHDT and CDR2 is FYEKMQ (reference sequence). The V end lost 1 base, the J end lost 5 bases, and 14 bases lay between the germline ends. This chain's CDR3 is CASSLAGQQPYGYTF. The CDR3 DNA reads TGTGCCAGCAGCTTAGCTGGCCAGCAGCCTTATGGCTACACCTTC.

V and J are TRBV7-8 and TRBJ1-5, with D uncertain. The germline gives CDR1 SGHVS, CDR2 FQNEAQ. The ends were cut back, 1 base at V and 3 bases at J, with 13 bases in the middle. The CDR3 runs to 16 residues. CDR3 in DNA: TGTGCCAGCAGCTTAGAGGCACATTTGAACAATCAGCCCCAGCATTTT. This codes for CASSLEAHLNNQPQHF.

This sequence joins TRBV27 and TRBJ2-1; D remains unclear. Germline CDR1 reads MNHEY; CDR2 reads SMNVEV (reference sequence). The CDR3 is made up of 16 amino acids. The germline V and J ends were trimmed by 1 base and 5 bases, with 15 bases remaining between them. CDR3 coding DNA: TGTGCCAGCAGTTTATTTTGGGCAGACGAAAACAATGAGCAGTTCTTC. Encoded protein: CASSLFWADENNEQFF.

The chain carries TRBV20-1 and TRBJ2-3, with D hard to call. Trimming took 6 bases from V and 9 from J, leaving 13 bases between them. This CDR3 region has 11 residues. Looked up from germline, CDR1 is DFQATT and CDR2 is SNEGSKA (reference sequence). The CDR3 nucleotides read TGCAGTGCAACTCCGGACGCCACGCAGTATTTT. It codes for CSATPDATQYF.

A word on this clone: At the DNA level, this CDR3 is encoded by other sequences in the same sample as well. The V and J genes are TRBV2 and TRBJ2-5; 11 bases fit TRBD2. Germline assignment: CDR1 SNHLY and CDR2 FYNNEI. The CDR3 is 16 amino acids. The junction had 4 bases not matched to a gene; V was cut back by 3 bases and J by 1 base. CDR3 nucleotide sequence: TGTGCCAGCAGTGATTTAGCGGGGGGGCTCCAAGAGACCCAGTACTTC. It yields the protein CASSDLAGGLQETQYF.

The chain employs TRBV28 and TRBJ2-1; no clear D. CDR1 MDHEN and CDR2 SYDVKM come from the germline V gene. V was shortened by 4 bases and J by 6 bases, with 10 bases between the two germline ends. This CDR3 region has 13 residues. This CDR3 is CASSYLEVNEQFF. In DNA form, the CDR3 reads TGTGCCAGCAGTTACCTTGAGGTCAATGAGCAGTTCTTC.

The chain carries TRBV19 and TRBJ1-2; 7 bases agree with TRBD1. The germline CDR1 and CDR2 sequences are LNHDA and SQIVND (reference sequence). The CDR3 sequence is 15 residues long. Trimming at V came to 6 bases and at J to 1 base, leaving 8 bases not matched to a gene. DNA for the CDR3: TGTGCCAGTAGGGGACAGACCCCGCTTAACTATGGCTACACCTTC. Its protein is CASRGQTPLNYGYTF.

The rearrangement links TRBV9 to TRBJ2-1; 7 nucleotides align to TRBD2. This CDR3 spans 15 amino acids. V was pared by 0 bases and J by 6 bases, with 6 bases of the junction left unmatched. The germline gives CDR1 SGDLS, CDR2 YYNGEE. The CDR3 DNA follows: TGTGCCAGCAGCGTAGCGGGGGGTAGTAGCAATGAGCAGTTCTTC. This gives the protein CASSVAGGSSNEQFF.

Details on this clone: The same CDR3 is also encoded by other DNA sequences in this sample. The chain combines TRBV5-1 with TRBJ2-1, with D maybe TRBD1 (5 bases). Germline V gives CDR1 SGHRS, CDR2 YFSETQ. This CDR3 has 12 amino acids. The germline V and J ends were trimmed by 2 bases and 7 bases, with 7 bases remaining between them. The CDR3 DNA reads TGCGCCAGCAGCTTCTCAGGGAATGAGCAGTTCTTC. Protein: CASSFSGNEQFF.

The genes are TRBV7-6 and TRBJ1-1; D not certain. Germline V gene data show CDR1 as SGHVS and CDR2 as FNYEAQ. The CDR3 runs to 14 residues. V lost 2 bases and J lost 2, with 9 bases in between. CDR3 region: CASSLRTDNTEAFF. The CDR3 DNA reads as TGTGCCAGCAGCTTACGGACCGATAACACTGAAGCTTTCTTT.

Comment on this clone: Other DNA sequences of this sample code for an identical CDR3. The V call is TRBV18, the J call TRBJ2-7; D not certain. Germline V gives CDR1 KGHSH, CDR2 LQKENI. This CDR3 has 14 residues. Trimming removed 3 bases from V and 0 bases from J, with 9 bases in between. The CDR3 region has the DNA TGTGCCAGCTCACCGTCCGGTGGCTCCTACGAGCAGTACTTC. This encodes CASSPSGGSYEQYF.

V and J are TRBV7-8 and TRBJ2-3; 9 bases line up with TRBD2. The CDR3 covers 15 residues. J lost 2 bases, V lost 4 bases, and 4 bases had no gene match. CDR1 is SGHVS and CDR2 is FQNEAQ in the germline V gene. The CDR3 is CASSSGLAYTDTQYF. For the CDR3, the DNA is TGTGCCAGCAGCTCGGGACTAGCCTACACAGATACGCAGTATTTT. Based on the CDR3 plus reference TRBV7-8 and TRBJ2-3, the full variable domain is GAGVSQSPRYKVAKRGQDVALRCDPISGHVSLFWYQQALGQGPEFLTYFQNEAQLDKSGLPSDRFFAERPEGSVSTLKIQRTQQEDSAVYLCASSSGLAYTDTQYFGPGTRLTVL.

The chain combines TRBV15 with TRBJ1-1; the D is unclear. Trimming removed 3 bases from V and 1 base from J, with 9 bases in between. There are 14 residues in the CDR3. Germline CDR1 reads LNHNV; CDR2 reads YYDKDF (reference sequence). Here the CDR3 DNA reads TGTGCCACCAGCAGCCCAGGAGCGAACACTGAAGCTTTCTTT. Translated, it gives CATSSPGANTEAFF.

In this sample, this clone turned up once. Other DNA sequences in this specimen translate into the identical CDR3. The V gene is TRBV27, the J gene TRBJ2-2, with D uncertain. Per germline, CDR1 MNHEY and CDR2 SMNVEV (reference sequence). Deletions cut 0 bases from V and 2 bases from J, with 4 bases between. The CDR3 runs 14 residues. Written as DNA, the CDR3 is TGTGCCAGCAGTTTATCTCCTAACACCGGGGAGCTGTTTTTT. This gives the protein CASSLSPNTGELFF.

V usage is TRBV27 and J usage is TRBJ2-1; D gene unclear. Germline V gene sequence: CDR1 MNHEY, CDR2 SMNVEV (reference sequence). The CDR3 runs to 13 residues. V lost 0 bases, J lost 5 bases, and 5 bases lay in between. The CDR3 protein is CASSLSPHNEQFF. For the CDR3, the DNA is TGTGCCAGCAGTTTATCCCCCCACAATGAGCAGTTCTTC.

This rearrangement joins TRBV7-9 to TRBJ2-2, with 7 bases matching TRBD1. The CDR3 loop spans 15 amino acids. V trimming: 5 bases; J trimming: 3 bases; junction bases outside the gene matches: 6. Per germline, CDR1 SEHNR and CDR2 FQNEAQ (reference sequence). The chain's CDR3 is CASSPGQADTGELFF. CDR3 sequence (DNA): TGTGCCAGCAGCCCTGGACAGGCGGACACCGGGGAGCTGTTTTTT.